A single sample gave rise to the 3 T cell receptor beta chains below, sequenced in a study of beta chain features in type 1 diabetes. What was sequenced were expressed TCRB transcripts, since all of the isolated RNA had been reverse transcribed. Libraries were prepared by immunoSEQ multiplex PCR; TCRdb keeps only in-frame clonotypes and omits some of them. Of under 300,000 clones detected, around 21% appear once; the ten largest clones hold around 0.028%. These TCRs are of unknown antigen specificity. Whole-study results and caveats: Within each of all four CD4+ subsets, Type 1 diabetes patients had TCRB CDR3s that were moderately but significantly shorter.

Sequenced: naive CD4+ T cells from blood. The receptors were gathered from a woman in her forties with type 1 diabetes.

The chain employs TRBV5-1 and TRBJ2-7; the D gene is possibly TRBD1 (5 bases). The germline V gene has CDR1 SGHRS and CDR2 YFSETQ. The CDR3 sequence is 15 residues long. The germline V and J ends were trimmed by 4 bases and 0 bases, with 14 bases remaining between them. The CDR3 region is CASSGRTFPSYEQYF. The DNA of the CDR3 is TGCGCCAGCAGCGGCAGGACATTTCCCTCCTACGAGCAGTACTTC.

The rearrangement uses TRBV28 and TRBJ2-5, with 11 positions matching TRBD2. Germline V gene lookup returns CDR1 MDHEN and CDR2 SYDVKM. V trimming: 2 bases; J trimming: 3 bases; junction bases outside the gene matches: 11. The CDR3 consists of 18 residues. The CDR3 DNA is TGTGCCAGCAGTTTAAGGTTTGAGACTAGCGGGGAAAAAGAGACCCAGTACTTC. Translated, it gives CASSLRFETSGEKETQYF.

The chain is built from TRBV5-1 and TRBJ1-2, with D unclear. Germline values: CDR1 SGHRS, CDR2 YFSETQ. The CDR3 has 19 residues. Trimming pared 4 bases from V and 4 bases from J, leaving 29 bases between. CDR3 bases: TGCGCCAGCAGCCCTGGAGTAGCCGAGCGGACTCCGCCTTCCTATGGCTACACCTTC. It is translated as CASSPGVAERTPPSYGYTF.